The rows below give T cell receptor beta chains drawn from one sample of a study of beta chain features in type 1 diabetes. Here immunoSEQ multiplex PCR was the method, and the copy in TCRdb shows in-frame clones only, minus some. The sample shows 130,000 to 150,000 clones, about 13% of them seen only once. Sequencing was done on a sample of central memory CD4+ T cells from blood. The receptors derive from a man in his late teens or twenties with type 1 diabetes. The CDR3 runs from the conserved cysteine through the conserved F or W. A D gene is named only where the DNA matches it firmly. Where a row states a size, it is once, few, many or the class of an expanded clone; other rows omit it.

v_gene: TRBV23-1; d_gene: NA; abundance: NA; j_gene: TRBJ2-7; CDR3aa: CASSQVPDTDEQYF; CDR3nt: TGCGCCAGCAGTCAGGTCCCCGACACGGACGAGCAGTACTTC
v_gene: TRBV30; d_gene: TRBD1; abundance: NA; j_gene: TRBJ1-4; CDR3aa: CAWSSGQRNNEKLFF; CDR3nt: TGTGCCTGGAGTTCGGGACAGCGAAACAATGAAAAACTGTTTTTT
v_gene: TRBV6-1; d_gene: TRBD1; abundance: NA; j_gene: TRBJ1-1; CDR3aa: CASSEQGAVTEAFF; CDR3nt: TGTGCCAGCAGTGAGCAGGGGGCCGTCACTGAAGCTTTCTTT
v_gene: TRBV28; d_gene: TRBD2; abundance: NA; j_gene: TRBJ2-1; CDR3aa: CASLAGGSYNEQFF; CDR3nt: TGTGCCAGCCTAGCGGGGGGTTCCTACAATGAGCAGTTCTTC
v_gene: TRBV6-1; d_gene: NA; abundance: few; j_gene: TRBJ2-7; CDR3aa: CASRRRVESSYEQYF; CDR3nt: TGTGCCAGCAGGCGAAGGGTCGAGAGCTCCTACGAGCAGTACTTC
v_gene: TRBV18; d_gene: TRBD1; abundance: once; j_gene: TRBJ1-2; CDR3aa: CASSPGQDLHYGYTF; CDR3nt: TGTGCCAGCTCACCGGGACAGGATCTTCACTATGGCTACACCTTC
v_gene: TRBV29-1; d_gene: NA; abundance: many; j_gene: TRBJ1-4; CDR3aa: CSVGGPGTNEKLFF; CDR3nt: TGCAGCGTTGGGGGGCCGGGAACTAATGAAAAACTGTTTTTT
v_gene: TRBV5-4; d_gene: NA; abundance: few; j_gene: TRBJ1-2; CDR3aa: CASSSPLRENGYTF; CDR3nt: TGTGCCAGCAGCTCTCCTCTCAGGGAAAATGGCTACACCTTC
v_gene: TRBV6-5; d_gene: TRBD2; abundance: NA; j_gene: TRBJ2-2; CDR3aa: CASSYHLAGGTGELFF; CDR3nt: TGTGCCAGCAGTTATCATTTAGCGGGAGGCACCGGGGAGCTGTTTTTT
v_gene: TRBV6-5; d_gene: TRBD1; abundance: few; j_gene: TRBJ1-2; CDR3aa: CASSQGQPANYGYTF; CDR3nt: TGTGCCAGCAGTCAGGGACAGCCAGCTAACTATGGCTACACCTTC
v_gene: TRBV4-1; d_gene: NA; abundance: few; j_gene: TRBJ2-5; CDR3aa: CASSQDSGRQETQYF; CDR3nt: TGCGCCAGCAGCCAAGATTCGGGACGACAAGAGACCCAGTACTTC
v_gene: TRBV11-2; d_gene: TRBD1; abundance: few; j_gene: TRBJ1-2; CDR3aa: CASSSHRDRAAGYTF; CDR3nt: TGTGCCAGCAGCTCGCACCGGGACAGGGCAGCTGGCTACACCTTC
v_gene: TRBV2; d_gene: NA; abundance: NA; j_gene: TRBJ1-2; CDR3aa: CASTLDRGSSGYTF; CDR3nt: TGTGCCAGCACCCTAGACCGGGGGAGTAGTGGCTACACCTTC
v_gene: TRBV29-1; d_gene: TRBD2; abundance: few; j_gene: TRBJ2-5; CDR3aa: CSVRGGQETQYF; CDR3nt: TGCAGCGTTCGGGGGGGACAAGAGACCCAGTACTTC
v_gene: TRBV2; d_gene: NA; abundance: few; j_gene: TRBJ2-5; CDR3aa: CASMGVAAETQYF; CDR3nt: TGTGCCAGCATGGGGGTAGCGGCAGAGACCCAGTACTTC
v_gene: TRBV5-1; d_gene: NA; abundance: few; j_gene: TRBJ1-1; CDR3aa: CASSLAVWTENTEAFF; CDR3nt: TGCGCCAGCAGCTTGGCTGTTTGGACGGAGAACACTGAAGCTTTCTTT
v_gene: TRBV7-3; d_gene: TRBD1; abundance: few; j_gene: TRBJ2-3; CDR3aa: CASSSGQDTDTQYF; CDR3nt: TGTGCCAGCAGCTCCGGACAGGACACAGATACGCAGTATTTT
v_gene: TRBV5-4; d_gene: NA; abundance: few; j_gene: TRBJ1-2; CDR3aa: CASSFNSGPNYGYTF; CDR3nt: TGTGCCAGCAGCTTCAACTCCGGGCCCAACTATGGCTACACCTTC
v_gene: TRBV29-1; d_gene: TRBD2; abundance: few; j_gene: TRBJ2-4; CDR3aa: CSVGTSGANIQYF; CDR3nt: TGCAGCGTAGGTACTAGCGGGGCAAACATTCAGTACTTC
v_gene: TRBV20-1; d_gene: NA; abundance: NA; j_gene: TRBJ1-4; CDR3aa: CSAGSNEKLFF; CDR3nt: TGCAGTGCAGGGTCGAATGAAAAACTGTTTTTT
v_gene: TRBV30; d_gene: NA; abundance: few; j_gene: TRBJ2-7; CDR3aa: CAWSPWSVPYEQYF; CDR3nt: TGTGCCTGGAGTCCTTGGTCAGTACCCTACGAGCAGTACTTC
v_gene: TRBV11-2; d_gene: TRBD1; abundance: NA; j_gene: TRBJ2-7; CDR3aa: CASSLRQGPFYEQYF; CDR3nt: TGTGCCAGCAGCTTAAGACAGGGGCCTTTCTACGAGCAGTACTTC
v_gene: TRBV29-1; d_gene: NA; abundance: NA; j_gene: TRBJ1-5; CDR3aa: CSVREGQQPQHF; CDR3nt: TGCAGCGTACGGGAGGGCCAACAGCCCCAGCATTTT
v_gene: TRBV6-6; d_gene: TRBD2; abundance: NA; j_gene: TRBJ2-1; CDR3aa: CASKSAGGQDNEQFF; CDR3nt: TGTGCCAGCAAATCAGCGGGGGGGCAGGACAATGAGCAGTTCTTC
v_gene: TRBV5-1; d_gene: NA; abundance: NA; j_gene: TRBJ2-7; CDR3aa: CASSPIGPGAYEQYF; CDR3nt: TGCGCCAGCAGCCCCATCGGCCCTGGGGCCTACGAGCAGTACTTC
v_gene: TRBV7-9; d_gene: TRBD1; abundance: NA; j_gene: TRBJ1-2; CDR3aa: CASSLTTGAPPYGYTF; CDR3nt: TGTGCCAGCAGCTTGACCACAGGGGCTCCCCCCTATGGCTACACCTTC
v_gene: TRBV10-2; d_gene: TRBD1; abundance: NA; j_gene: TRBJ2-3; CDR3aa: CASRGQVTDTQYF; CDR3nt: TGCGCCAGCAGGGGACAGGTCACAGATACGCAGTATTTT
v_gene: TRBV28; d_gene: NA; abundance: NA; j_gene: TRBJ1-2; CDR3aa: CASSTQNYGYTF; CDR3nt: TGTGCCAGCAGCACACAGAACTATGGCTACACCTTC
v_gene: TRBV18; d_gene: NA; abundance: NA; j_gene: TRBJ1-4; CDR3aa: CASSPVQANNEKLFF; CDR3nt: TGTGCCAGCTCACCGGTACAGGCGAATAATGAAAAACTGTTTTTT
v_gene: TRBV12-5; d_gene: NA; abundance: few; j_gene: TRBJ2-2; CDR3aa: CASGLSGSGELFF; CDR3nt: TGTGCTAGTGGTTTGAGTGGATCCGGGGAGCTGTTTTTT
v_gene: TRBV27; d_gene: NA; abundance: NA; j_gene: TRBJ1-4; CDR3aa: CASSSQGLTNEKLFF; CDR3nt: TGTGCCAGCAGTTCACAGGGTTTGACTAATGAAAAACTGTTTTTT
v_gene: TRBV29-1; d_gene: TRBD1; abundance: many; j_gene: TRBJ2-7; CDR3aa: CSVAGQGALGQYF; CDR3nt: TGCAGCGTTGCGGGACAGGGGGCACTCGGGCAGTACTTC
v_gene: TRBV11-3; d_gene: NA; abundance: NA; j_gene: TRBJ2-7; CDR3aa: CASESVPYEQYF; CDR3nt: TGTGCCAGCGAGTCAGTCCCCTACGAGCAGTACTTC
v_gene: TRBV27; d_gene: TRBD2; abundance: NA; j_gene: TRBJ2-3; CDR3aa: CASLGLAEAGDTQYF; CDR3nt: TGTGCCAGCCTGGGACTAGCGGAGGCTGGAGATACGCAGTATTTT
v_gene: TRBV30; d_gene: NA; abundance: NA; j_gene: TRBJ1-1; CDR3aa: CAWSHTSVEAFF; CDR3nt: TGTGCCTGGAGCCATACGAGCGTTGAAGCTTTCTTT
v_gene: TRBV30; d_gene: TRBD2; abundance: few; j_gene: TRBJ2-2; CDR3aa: CAWRHSGTPFTGELFF; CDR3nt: TGTGCCTGGAGGCATAGCGGGACTCCATTCACCGGGGAGCTGTTTTTT
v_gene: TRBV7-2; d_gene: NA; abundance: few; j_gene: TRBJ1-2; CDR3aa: CASSPGPTNYGYTF; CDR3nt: TGTGCCAGCAGCCCCGGCCCAACCAACTATGGCTACACCTTC
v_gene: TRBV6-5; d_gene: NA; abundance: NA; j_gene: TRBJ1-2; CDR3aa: CASSPGYYGYTF; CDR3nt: TGTGCCAGCAGTCCCGGGTACTATGGCTACACCTTC
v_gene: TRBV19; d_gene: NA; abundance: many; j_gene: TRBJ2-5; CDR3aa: CASTESTGETQYF; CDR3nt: TGTGCCAGTACCGAGTCTACAGGCGAGACCCAGTACTTC
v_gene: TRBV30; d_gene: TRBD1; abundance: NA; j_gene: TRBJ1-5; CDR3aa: CALGGTDHQPQHF; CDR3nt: TGTGCCCTAGGAGGGACAGATCATCAGCCCCAGCATTTT
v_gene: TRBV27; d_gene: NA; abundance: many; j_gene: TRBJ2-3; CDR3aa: CASSTGLSTDTQYF; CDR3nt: TGTGCCAGCAGTACGGGACTCTCCACAGATACGCAGTATTTT
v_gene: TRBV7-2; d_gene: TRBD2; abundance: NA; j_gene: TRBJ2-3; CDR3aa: CASSSRGGRTDTQYF; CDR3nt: TGTGCCAGCAGCTCCCGCGGGGGGCGCACAGATACGCAGTATTTT
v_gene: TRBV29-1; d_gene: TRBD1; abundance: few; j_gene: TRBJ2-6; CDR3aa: CSVAQGGSGANVLTF; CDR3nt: TGCAGCGTTGCACAGGGGGGATCTGGGGCCAACGTCCTGACTTTC
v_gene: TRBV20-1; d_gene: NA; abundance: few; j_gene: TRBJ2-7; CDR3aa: CSGTDSYEQYF; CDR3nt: TGCAGTGGGACTGACAGCTACGAGCAGTACTTC
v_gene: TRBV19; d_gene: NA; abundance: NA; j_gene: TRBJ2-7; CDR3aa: CASSAGTGTYEQYF; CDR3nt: TGTGCCAGTAGCGCCGGGACGGGAACCTACGAGCAGTACTTC
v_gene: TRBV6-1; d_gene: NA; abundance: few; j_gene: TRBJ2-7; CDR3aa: CATMKTGQLLHEQYF; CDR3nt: TGTGCCACCATGAAGACCGGACAGCTTCTCCACGAGCAGTACTTC
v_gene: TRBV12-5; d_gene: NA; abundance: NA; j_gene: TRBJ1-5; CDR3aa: CASGLAALGGSNQPQHF; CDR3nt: TGTGCTAGTGGTTTGGCGGCCCTGGGCGGAAGCAATCAGCCCCAGCATTTT
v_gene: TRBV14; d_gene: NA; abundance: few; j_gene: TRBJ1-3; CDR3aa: CASSQGQNSGNTIYF; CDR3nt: TGTGCCAGCAGCCAAGGACAGAACTCTGGAAACACCATATATTTT
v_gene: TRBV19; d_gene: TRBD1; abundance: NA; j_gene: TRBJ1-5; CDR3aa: CASSTRDRDNQPQHF; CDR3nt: TGTGCCAGTAGTACCCGGGACAGGGACAATCAGCCCCAGCATTTT
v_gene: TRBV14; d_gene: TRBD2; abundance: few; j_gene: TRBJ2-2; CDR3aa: CASSPRLAVTGELFF; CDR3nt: TGTGCCAGCAGCCCTCGACTAGCGGTCACCGGGGAGCTGTTTTTT
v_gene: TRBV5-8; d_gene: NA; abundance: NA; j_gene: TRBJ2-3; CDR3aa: CASSALWEVGDTQYF; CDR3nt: TGTGCCAGCAGCGCTCTCTGGGAGGTGGGAGATACGCAGTATTTT
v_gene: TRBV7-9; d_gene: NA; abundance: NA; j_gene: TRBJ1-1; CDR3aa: CASSPKRRLNMNTEAFF; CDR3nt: TGTGCCAGCAGCCCTAAGAGGAGATTAAATATGAACACTGAAGCTTTCTTT